Below are 21 T cell receptor beta chains sequenced from a single sample in a study of CD8+ T cells in alopecia areata. The sample's treatment: oral pan-JAK inhibitor, 5-10 mg twice daily. The authors extracted RNA and reverse transcribed it into cDNA as the sequencing template. The table came from immunoSEQ multiplex PCR; TCRdb's copy has only in-frame clones and leaves some out. Of over 100,000 clones in the sample, around 56% were seen once. The sample consisted of CD4+ T cells sorted from blood, taken at week 4, from a patient treated with tofacitinib. All receptors derive from a human donor with alopecia areata.

This clone was recorded a few times. The chain joins TRBV18 to TRBJ2-5; D is unclear. V was cut by 5 bases and J by 2 bases, with 3 bases left in between. The V gene's germline CDR1 is KGHSH and CDR2 LQKENI. The CDR3 loop spans 11 amino acids. In DNA form, the CDR3 reads TGTGCCAGCTCAGGTCAAGAGACCCAGTACTTC. It specifies CASSGQETQYF.

The chain employs TRBV29-1 and TRBJ2-3; 11 bases fit TRBD2. There are 15 residues in the CDR3. Trimming cost V 6 bases and J 3 bases; bases outside gene matches: 8. CDR1 and CDR2 (germline): SQVTM, ANQGSEA. CDR3 DNA sequence: TGCAGCGTCGGCCTACTAGCGGGAGTAACAGATACGCAGTATTTT. As protein: CSVGLLAGVTDTQYF.

The rearrangement links TRBV27 to TRBJ2-7; 7 nucleotides match TRBD1. V was clipped by 2 bases and J by 0 bases; unmatched bases: 7. There are 16 residues in the CDR3. Germline CDR1 and CDR2: MNHEY and SMNVEV (reference sequence). Written as DNA, the CDR3 is TGTGCCAGCAGTTTAGCGACAGGGAGAAGCTCCTACGAGCAGTACTTC. Translating gives CASSLATGRSSYEQYF.

This clone showed up just a few times. The rearrangement uses TRBV5-1 and TRBJ2-7, with a possible D match to TRBD1 (5 bases). V lost 4 bases to trimming and J lost 0 bases, with 14 bases between them. CDR1 SGHRS and CDR2 YFSETQ come from the germline V gene. The CDR3 loop spans 15 amino acids. Here the CDR3 reads CASSAIATGSYEQYF. CDR3 DNA: TGCGCCAGCAGCGCTATAGCCACAGGCTCCTACGAGCAGTACTTC.

This clone showed up just once. The V gene is TRBV25-1, the J gene TRBJ1-6; D may be TRBD1 (5 bases). V lost 3 bases and J lost 9, with 12 bases in between. Germline CDR1 and CDR2: MGHDK and SYGVNS. CDR3 size: 14 residues. The CDR3 loop reads CASSDGTHSSPLHF. As DNA, the CDR3 is TGTGCCAGCAGTGATGGGACCCACAGTTCACCCCTCCACTTT.

This chain connects TRBV4-2 to TRBJ2-1; 12 bases match TRBD2. The J segment lost 2 bases and the V segment lost 0 bases, leaving 8 bases of the junction unmatched. This CDR3 has 19 residues. Germline CDR1 and CDR2: LGHNA and YNFKEQ. The CDR3 coding sequence is TGTGCCAGCAGCCAAGATTCGGCTAGCGGGAGGGCTGCCTACAATGAGCAGTTCTTC. This gives the protein CASSQDSASGRAAYNEQFF.

This clone was detected a few times. V is TRBV5-1 and J is TRBJ2-2, with 7 bases lining up with TRBD1. The junction had 4 bases not matched to a gene; V was cut back by 1 base and J by 1 base. The V gene's germline CDR1 is SGHRS and CDR2 YFSETQ. The CDR3 is made up of 16 amino acids. The CDR3: CASSLYRDRNTGELFF. The CDR3 DNA sequence: TGCGCCAGCAGCTTGTACCGGGACAGGAACACCGGGGAGCTGTTTTTT.

The J gene is TRBJ1-2, the V gene TRBV9, with TRBD1 matching 11 bases. J lost 4 bases, V lost 7 bases, and 0 bases had no gene match. The CDR3 has 12 residues. Germline CDR1 reads SGDLS; CDR2 reads YYNGEE. CDR3 in amino acids: CASGTGGYGYTF. For the CDR3, the DNA is TGTGCCAGCGGGACAGGGGGCTATGGCTACACCTTC.

The chain recombines TRBV30 with TRBJ1-1; TRBD1 might be the D (5 bases). Germline V gives CDR1 GTSNPN, CDR2 SVGIG (reference sequence). Trimming took 0 bases from V and 1 from J, leaving 12 bases between them. The length of the CDR3 is 15 residues. The CDR3 reads CAWSVRGIQNTEAFF. The CDR3 region has the DNA TGTGCCTGGAGTGTACGGGGGATCCAGAACACTGAAGCTTTCTTT.

V and J are TRBV7-6 and TRBJ2-5, with unresolved D. Germline V CDR1 and CDR2: SGHVS, FNYEAQ. This CDR3 spans 15 amino acids. Trimming removed 1 base from V and 4 bases from J, with 13 bases in between. DNA for the CDR3: TGTGCCAGCAGCTTAGATGTCGGATTTTTAGAGACCCAGTACTTC. Its translation is CASSLDVGFLETQYF. Full variable domain (rest looked up from reference TRBV7-6 and TRBJ2-5): GAGVSQSPRYKVTKRGQDVALRCDPISGHVSLYWYRQALGQGPEFLTYFNYEAQQDKSGLPNDRFSAERPEGSISTLTIQRTEQRDSAMYRCASSLDVGFLETQYFGPGTRLLVL.

This clone was found a few times. The chain is built from TRBV30 and TRBJ2-7; TRBD2 matches 11 bases. J lost 0 bases, V lost 2 bases, and 3 bases had no gene match. The CDR3 length is 15 residues. Germline V gene data show CDR1 as GTSNPN and CDR2 as SVGIG (reference sequence). Here the CDR3 reads CAWSPTSGGSYEQYF. CDR3 in DNA: TGTGCCTGGAGTCCTACTAGCGGGGGCTCCTACGAGCAGTACTTC.

This clone has just a few counts. The CDR3 nucleotides are TGTGCCAGCAGCCGATCGAACGGGGACGGGGAGAATCAGCCCCAGCATTTT. Translated, it gives CASSRSNGDGENQPQHF. The chain is built from TRBV4-2 and TRBJ1-5; a possible D gene is TRBD1 (5 bases). Germline assignment: CDR1 LGHNA and CDR2 YNFKEQ. With 4 bases removed from V and 4 bases from J, the gap between germline ends came to 20 bases. The CDR3 totals 17 residues.

This clone was seen just once. The genes are TRBV15 and TRBJ2-2; D unclear. The germline V gene encodes CDR1 LNHNV and CDR2 YYDKDF (reference sequence). V was trimmed by 5 bases and J by 3 bases, leaving 10 bases between them. This CDR3 contains 14 residues. The CDR3 reads CATSWRLDTGELFF. CDR3 bases: TGTGCCACCAGCTGGCGACTTGACACCGGGGAGCTGTTTTTT.

This clone was counted a few times. The rearrangement uses TRBV27 and TRBJ2-7, with D perhaps TRBD1 (5 bases). Trimming shortened V by 4 bases and J by 3 bases, and 16 bases separated the two germline ends. The CDR3 runs 15 residues. Per germline, CDR1 MNHEY and CDR2 SMNVEV (reference sequence). The DNA of the CDR3 is TGTGCCAGCAGTTGGGGCGAGAACCCCATCTACGAGCAGTACTTC. Its protein is CASSWGENPIYEQYF.

This clone was detected a few times. V usage is TRBV5-1 and J usage is TRBJ2-1; 9 nucleotides match TRBD1. Trimming at V came to 4 bases and at J to 8 bases, leaving 10 bases not matched to a gene. This CDR3 is 15 amino acids long. The germline gives CDR1 SGHRS, CDR2 YFSETQ. The CDR3 is CASSTRTGVSDEQFF. The CDR3 coding sequence is TGCGCCAGCAGCACCCGGACAGGGGTAAGCGATGAGCAGTTCTTC.

This clone was seen a single time. The chain recombines TRBV30 with TRBJ2-1; TRBD2 is a possible D gene (5 bases). Between the trimmed V and J ends, which lost 5 bases and 14 bases, there was a span of 16 bases. CDR1 is GTSNPN and CDR2 is SVGIG in the germline V gene (reference sequence). The CDR3 covers 11 residues. CDR3 in amino acids: CAWVGERVKFF. CDR3 DNA sequence: TGTGCCTGGGTCGGGGAGAGAGTGAAGTTCTTC. The full variable domain, in which reference TRBV30 and TRBJ2-1 provide the parts outside the CDR3, is SQTIHQWPATLVQPVGSPLSLECTVEGTSNPNLYWYRQAAGRGLQLLFYSVGIGQISSEVPQNLSASRPQDRQFILSSKKLLLSDSGFYLCAWVGERVKFFGPGTRLTVL.

The chain is built from TRBV27 and TRBJ2-3; 7 bases are a match to TRBD1. Trimming at V came to 5 bases and at J to 2 bases, leaving 7 bases not matched to a gene. The germline V gene encodes CDR1 MNHEY and CDR2 SMNVEV (reference sequence). This CDR3 region has 15 residues. The CDR3 coding sequence is TGTGCCAGCAGTACAGGGGTCCTCCACACAGATACGCAGTATTTT. Amino acids: CASSTGVLHTDTQYF.

In DNA form, the CDR3 reads TGTGCCAGCAGAGGGACTAGCGGGGGTGGGGAGCAGTACTTC. Translating gives CASRGTSGGGEQYF. This chain joins TRBV6-5 and TRBJ2-7; TRBD2 matches 14 bases. This CDR3 is built from 14 residues. Germline V CDR1 and CDR2: MNHEY, SVGAGI. With 6 bases clipped from V and 7 bases from J, the junction kept 5 bases outside the gene matches.

The chain has TRBV2 and TRBJ2-5, with TRBD1 identical over 7 bases. J lost 3 bases, V lost 5 bases, and 3 bases had no gene match. Looked up from germline, CDR1 is SNHLY and CDR2 is FYNNEI. CDR3 length: 13 amino acids. The DNA for the CDR3 is TGTGCCAGCAGTAGGGACAGTAAAGAGACCCAGTACTTC. It specifies CASSRDSKETQYF.

CDR3 sequence: CASSPRKTSNTGELFF. CDR3 coding DNA: TGTGCCAGCAGCCCGCGGAAGACTTCGAACACCGGGGAGCTGTTTTTT. The chain couples TRBV11-3 to TRBJ2-2; no reliable D call. Germline CDR1 is SGHNT and CDR2 is YENEEA. V was cut by 5 bases and J by 0 bases, with 13 bases left in between. The CDR3 totals 16 residues. The full variable domain, completed using reference TRBV11-3 and TRBJ2-2, is EAGVVQSPRYKIIEKKQPVAFWCNPISGHNTLYWYLQNLGQGPELLIRYENEEAVDDSQLPKDRFSAERLKGVDSTLKIQPAELGDSAVYLCASSPRKTSNTGELFFGEGSRLTVL.

A remark on this clone: A much more abundant neighbour one base away suggests this may be a read error. The CDR3: CASSFGETQYF. In DNA, the CDR3 is TGTGCCAGCAGCTTTGGGGAGACCCAGTACTTC. The J gene is TRBJ2-5, the V gene TRBV11-2; D is unclear. The CDR3 totals 11 residues. From germline, CDR1 is SGHAT and CDR2 FQNNGV. Trimming left V 3 bases short and J 5 bases short, with 4 bases between.